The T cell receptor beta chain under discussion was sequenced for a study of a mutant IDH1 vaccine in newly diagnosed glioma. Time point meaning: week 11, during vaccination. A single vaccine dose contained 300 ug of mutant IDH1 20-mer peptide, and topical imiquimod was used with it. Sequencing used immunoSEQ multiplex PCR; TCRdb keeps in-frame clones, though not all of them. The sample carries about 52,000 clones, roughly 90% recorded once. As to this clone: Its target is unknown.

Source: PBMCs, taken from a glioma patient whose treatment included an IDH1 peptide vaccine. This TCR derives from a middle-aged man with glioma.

The CDR3 bases are TGTGCCAGCAGTTCGACAGGGGTCAACATGAACACTGAAGCTTTCTTT. Translated: CASSSTGVNMNTEAFF. The V call is TRBV28, the J call TRBJ1-1, with 8 bases identical to TRBD1. Germline CDR1 MDHEN, CDR2 SYDVKM. J gave up 0 bases and V 4 bases, and 7 bases lay outside the gene matches. CDR3 length equals 16 residues. Full variable domain (rest looked up from reference TRBV28 and TRBJ1-1): DVKVTQSSRYLVKRTGEKVFLECVQDMDHENMFWYRQDPGLGLRLIYFSYDVKMKEKGDIPEGYSVSREKKERFSLILESASTNQTSMYLCASSSTGVNMNTEAFFGQGTRLTVV.